The 6 T cell receptor beta chains in this list originate from one sample, sequenced in a study of technical replicates of blood from a few donors. TCRdb's copy holds only in-frame clones and misses some; the assay was immunoSEQ multiplex PCR. The sample holds more than 65,000 clones; 95% to 98% are singletons and the top ten take more than 0.25%. Source material: T cells isolated from PBMCs. Source of these receptors: a human donor in good health.

The genes are TRBV6-6 and TRBJ2-4, with TRBD1 identical over 7 bases. Germline assignment: CDR1 MNHNY and CDR2 SVGAGI (reference sequence). V lost 7 bases, J lost 3 bases, and 12 bases stayed unmatched. The CDR3 sequence is 16 residues long. CDR3: CASTQSGTDIKNIQYF. For the CDR3, the DNA is TGTGCCAGCACCCAATCCGGGACAGACATCAAAAACATTCAGTACTTC.

V is TRBV6-5 and J is TRBJ1-1; tentative D call: TRBD1 (5 bases). The germline V gene has CDR1 MNHEY and CDR2 SVGAGI. This CDR3 spans 16 amino acids. V shed 0 bases and J shed 1 base, with 12 bases lying between them. The CDR3 sequence: CASSYSPGVGNTEAFF. DNA of the CDR3: TGTGCCAGCAGTTACTCCCCGGGGGTGGGGAACACTGAAGCTTTCTTT.

This clone was recorded once. The J gene is TRBJ2-7, the V gene TRBV28, with TRBD2 matching over 9 bases. The germline CDR1 and CDR2 sequences are MDHEN and SYDVKM. The CDR3 is made up of 13 amino acids. V lost 8 bases to trimming and J lost 7 bases; unmatched junction nucleotides: 9. CDR3 loop: CASLVAGAGEQYF. CDR3 bases: TGTGCCAGCCTGGTAGCGGGAGCAGGTGAGCAGTACTTC.

This clone was counted once. The rearrangement joins TRBV19 to TRBJ1-1; maybe TRBD1 (6 bases). The CDR3 covers 13 residues. Trimming left V 8 bases short and J 2 bases short, with 12 bases between. Germline V gene sequence: CDR1 LNHDA, CDR2 SQIVND (reference sequence). The CDR3 DNA reads as TGTGCCAGTTCTAAACAGGGAAACACTGAAGCTTTCTTT. Translation: CASSKQGNTEAFF.

The chain couples TRBV6-5 to TRBJ1-1; perhaps TRBD1 as D (5 bases). The CDR3 loop spans 14 amino acids. Trimming took off 0 bases at V and 11 bases at J, with 16 bases between the two ends. Germline V gives CDR1 MNHEY, CDR2 SVGAGI. The CDR3 coding sequence is TGTGCCAGCAGTTACTCACCAGTAGGGGCAGGCGCTTTCTTT. Translating gives CASSYSPVGAGAFF.

This chain joins TRBV6-6 and TRBJ1-1; TRBD1 might be the D (5 bases). Between the trimmed V and J ends, which lost 8 bases and 11 bases, there was a span of 12 bases. The CDR3 is made up of 10 amino acids. Germline V gene sequence: CDR1 MNHNY, CDR2 SVGAGI (reference sequence). The CDR3: CASGTREAFF. The CDR3, as DNA: TGTGCCAGCGGGACCCGGGAGGCTTTCTTT.